The next 22 T cell receptor beta chains were all read from a single sample in a study of early T cells in non-severe SARS-CoV-2 infection. Each CDR3 protein gets one entry after TCRdb re-called the 5' RACE reads with MiXCR. Of 43,000 or so distinct CDR3 sequences in the sample, under 9.5% were seen once. The sequencing input was whole blood. The receptors stem from an adult who was a healthcare worker with PCR-confirmed SARS-CoV-2 infection or an uninfected control (not recorded which).

The rearrangement joins TRBV28 to TRBJ2-1; D may be TRBD2 (7 bases). The V end was cut by 4 bases, the J end by 6 bases, with 13 bases between. Germline CDR1 reads MDHEN; CDR2 reads SYDVKM. CDR3 length equals 14 residues. Here the CDR3 reads CASSYGGRFNEQFF. As DNA, the CDR3 is TGTGCCAGCAGTTACGGGGGGCGCTTCAATGAGCAGTTCTTC.

This clonotype was observed many times. The chain employs TRBV29-1 and TRBJ2-1, with TRBD2 identical over 13 bases. This CDR3 contains 15 residues. The J segment lost 0 bases and the V segment lost 4 bases, leaving 0 bases of the junction unmatched. In germline, CDR1 is SQVTM, CDR2 ANQGSEA. DNA for the CDR3: TGCAGCGTTGGGACTAGCGGGAGCTCCTACAATGAGCAGTTCTTC. It codes for CSVGTSGSSYNEQFF.

The rearrangement joins TRBV5-6 to TRBJ2-1, with D hard to call. The germline V gene has CDR1 SGHDT and CDR2 YYEEEE. V was pared by 3 bases and J by 9 bases, with 7 bases between. The CDR3 consists of 11 residues. The CDR3 coding sequence is TGTGCCAGCAGCTCCATCGGTGAGCAGTTCTTC. Its protein product is CASSSIGEQFF.

This clonotype was seen at least ten times. The V gene is TRBV6-2 or TRBV6-3, the J gene TRBJ2-7, with D perhaps TRBD1 (6 bases). The CDR3 totals 13 residues. The V end was cut by 6 bases, the J end by 5 bases, with 14 bases between. Germline V lookup: CDR1 MNHEY, CDR2 SVGEGT. The CDR3 spells CASRKRNRDEQYF. For the CDR3, the DNA is TGTGCCAGCAGGAAAAGAAACAGGGACGAGCAGTACTTC.

This clonotype was detected many times. The V call is TRBV28, the J call TRBJ1-1; 8 positions agree with TRBD1. Germline assignment: CDR1 MDHEN and CDR2 SYDVKM. CDR3 length equals 16 residues. Losses at the gene ends were 6 bases for V and 0 bases for J; bases not matched to a gene: 9. The CDR3 region is CASSIPGTGMNTEAFF. In nucleotides, the CDR3 is TGTGCCAGCAGCATACCCGGGACAGGCATGAACACTGAAGCTTTCTTT.

This clonotype was picked up a small number of times. The chain carries TRBV12-3 or TRBV12-4 and TRBJ2-5; D may be TRBD1 or TRBD2 (5 bases each). Trimming took off 6 bases at V and 3 bases at J, with 20 bases between the two ends. This CDR3 has 16 residues. CDR3 sequence (DNA): TGTGCCAGCAGCCGCCGAGGAGCGGAAGGGGAAGAGACCCAGTACTTC. Its translation: CASSRRGAEGEETQYF.

This clonotype was detected many times. This chain uses TRBV5-1 with TRBJ2-4; D perhaps matches TRBD2 (5 bases). CDR1 and CDR2 from the germline V gene are SGHRS and YFSETQ. V lost 7 bases and J 8 bases, leaving 16 bases between the germline ends. The CDR3 is 13 amino acids. The CDR3 spells CASGKDLNDIQYF. As DNA, the CDR3 is TGCGCCAGCGGCAAGGACTTGAATGACATTCAGTACTTC. The entire variable domain, with the rest obtained from reference TRBV5-1 and TRBJ2-4, is as follows: KAGVTQTPRYLIKTRGQQVTLSCSPISGHRSVSWYQQTPGQGLQFLFEYFSETQRNKGNFPGRFSGRQFSNSRSEMNVSTLELGDSALYLCASGKDLNDIQYFGAGTRLSVL.

The V and J genes are TRBV30 and TRBJ2-3; TRBD2 might be the D (6 bases). V dropped 5 bases and J dropped 1 base, with 13 bases sitting between them. CDR3 size: 14 residues. The germline V gene has CDR1 GTSNPN and CDR2 SVGIG (reference sequence). The DNA for the CDR3 is TGTGCCTGGGATACAGGAGGGGGCACAGATACGCAGTATTTT. This encodes CAWDTGGGTDTQYF.

In this sample, this clonotype turned up many times. The chain is built from TRBV28 and TRBJ1-2; TRBD1 matches 9 bases. CDR3 length: 13 amino acids. The junction had 6 bases not matched to a gene; V was cut back by 4 bases and J by 9 bases. Germline V CDR1 and CDR2: MDHEN, SYDVKM. The CDR3 here is CASSYGTGRSYTF. The CDR3 bases are TGTGCCAGCAGTTACGGGACAGGGCGAAGCTACACCTTC.

In its sample, this clonotype was seen many times. The chain joins TRBV9 to TRBJ2-7; 9 nucleotides line up with TRBD2. This CDR3 has 15 amino acids. The germline CDR1 and CDR2 sequences are SGDLS and YYNGEE. V shed 2 bases, J shed 2 bases, and the junction held 5 bases outside the gene matches. The chain's CDR3 is CASSVGSGGTYEQYF. CDR3 coding DNA: TGTGCCAGCAGCGTGGGTAGCGGGGGCACCTACGAGCAGTACTTC.

Turning to this clonotype: This could be a read error, since a much larger clone is one nucleotide away. The chain links TRBV5-1 to TRBJ2-7; TRBD2 might be the D (5 bases). Trimming pared 2 bases from V and 6 bases from J, leaving 15 bases between. Germline V gives CDR1 SGHRS, CDR2 YFSETQ. The CDR3 has 14 amino acids. CDR3 sequence reads: CASSFEGLAFEQYF. CDR3 DNA: TGCGCCAGCAGCTTTGAGGGTTTAGCCTTCGAGCAGTACTTC.

The sample holds many counts of this clonotype. The rearrangement links TRBV10-3 to TRBJ1-6, with 7 nucleotides matching TRBD1. V shed 4 bases, J shed 8 bases, and the junction held 8 bases outside the gene matches. The CDR3 spans 15 residues. Germline V gene data show CDR1 as ENHRY and CDR2 as SYGVKD. In DNA, the CDR3 is TGTGCCATCAGTGGGGCCCAGGGGGGACATTCACCCCTCCACTTT. Translating gives CAISGAQGGHSPLHF.

This clonotype was detected many times. The chain recombines TRBV10-1 with TRBJ2-5; D possibly corresponds to TRBD1 (5 bases). From germline, CDR1 is WNHNN and CDR2 SYGVQD (reference sequence). This CDR3 comprises 17 residues. V lost 3 bases to trimming and J lost 4 bases, with 21 bases between them. For the CDR3, the DNA is TGCGCCAGCAGTGACTTACCTTGGGGCACCTGGAGAGAGACCCAGTACTTC. It specifies CASSDLPWGTWRETQYF.

The rearrangement links TRBV20-1 to TRBJ2-1; weak D call: TRBD2 (6 bases). Deletions cut 6 bases from V and 10 bases from J, with 16 bases between. The V gene's germline CDR1 is DFQATT and CDR2 SNEGSKA (reference sequence). The CDR3 covers 12 residues. CDR3 amino acids: CSAPGLASEQFF. As DNA, the CDR3 is TGCAGTGCGCCGGGACTTGCGTCGGAGCAGTTCTTC.

This clonotype was counted a few times. As DNA, the CDR3 is TGTGCCAGCTCGGAGCAGGTCAAAAACATTCAGTACTTC. Translating it yields CASSEQVKNIQYF. The rearrangement uses TRBV11-1 and TRBJ2-4; D not certain. The CDR3 loop spans 13 amino acids. Germline V CDR1 and CDR2: SGHAT, FQDESV (reference sequence). Deletions cut 8 bases from V and 3 bases from J, with 11 bases between.

This clonotype has a handful of counts. This chain joins TRBV28 and TRBJ2-7; D is ambiguous. The CDR3 spans 14 residues. CDR1 and CDR2 from the germline V gene are MDHEN and SYDVKM. Trimming cost V 5 bases and J 2 bases, with 13 bases left between them. CDR3 coding DNA: TGTGCCAGCAGTCCGCCGTCATTGGCCTACGAGCAGTACTTC. It is translated as CASSPPSLAYEQYF.

The CDR3 here is CSARAPRQELSYEQYF. The CDR3 region has the DNA TGCAGTGCTAGGGCTCCAAGACAAGAACTCTCCTACGAGCAGTACTTC. The chain links TRBV20-1 to TRBJ2-7; D gene unclear. V was pared by 3 bases and J by 0 bases, with 18 bases between. CDR1 is DFQATT and CDR2 is SNEGSKA in the germline V gene (reference sequence). This CDR3 contains 16 residues.

V gene TRBV20-1 combines with J gene TRBJ1-4, with a possible D match to TRBD1 (5 bases). CDR3 length equals 14 residues. V lost 3 bases and J 0 bases, leaving 8 bases between the germline ends. Germline CDR1 DFQATT, CDR2 SNEGSKA (reference sequence). For the CDR3, the DNA is TGCAGTGCTAGCGACAGCTCAACTAATGAAAAACTGTTTTTT. Translation: CSASDSSTNEKLFF.

V gene TRBV7-2 combines with J gene TRBJ1-2; TRBD1 is a possible D gene (5 bases). The V end lost 5 bases, the J end lost 7 bases, and 17 bases lay between the germline ends. This CDR3 is built from 14 residues. CDR1 is SGHTA and CDR2 is FQGNSA in the germline V gene. CDR3 sequence reads: CASSPDPGAGGYTF. CDR3 coding DNA: TGTGCCAGCAGCCCTGACCCCGGGGCGGGTGGCTACACCTTC.

A few counts support this clonotype. The V call is TRBV5-1, the J call TRBJ2-1, with 7 bases identical to TRBD1. The CDR3 is 16 amino acids. From germline, CDR1 is SGHRS and CDR2 YFSETQ. J gave up 9 bases and V 3 bases, and 15 bases lay outside the gene matches. Here the CDR3 DNA reads TGCGCCAGCAGCTGGAGACGGGACAGAACGCAGTTTGAGCAGTTCTTC. Translated: CASSWRRDRTQFEQFF.

This clonotype has a count of ten or more. The rearrangement links TRBV9 to TRBJ2-1; tentatively, D is TRBD1 (6 bases). The CDR3 totals 13 residues. The germline gives CDR1 SGDLS, CDR2 YYNGEE. V lost 4 bases and J 4 bases, leaving 9 bases between the germline ends. The CDR3 spells CASSLGQYNEQFF. As DNA, the CDR3 is TGTGCCAGCAGCTTAGGACAGTACAATGAGCAGTTCTTC.

This clonotype has a count of ten or more. The chain uses TRBV10-1 and TRBJ2-7; no clear D. The V gene lost 10 bases and the J gene lost 6 bases, with 10 bases spanning the gap. Germline CDR1 is WNHNN and CDR2 is SYGVQD (reference sequence). CDR3 length: 10 residues. CDR3 residues: CAIRPFEQYF. The CDR3, as DNA: TGCGCCATCAGGCCTTTCGAGCAGTACTTC.